This section outlines one T cell receptor beta chain sequence together with its context. Its antigen is not yet known. No much larger clone is present one base from it, and per-base qualities are unavailable. The data were taken from a study of T cells in localized non-small cell lung cancer (dated by TCRdb to the early 2020s). Regarding the research as a whole: T cell repertoires of 236 early-stage NSCLC patients were analyzed, with tumors being compared against uninvolved tumor-adjacent lungs. The cohort consisted of about 240 treatment-naive NSCLC patients whose localized lung tumors had been resected. Of the NSCLC patients, 120 to 150 were male and some 97 were female, and the mean age was approximately 64 years. Overall study outcomes, separate from this receptor: Because multi-region sequencing of the tumors was not done, intratumor heterogeneity could not be ruled out. Longer overall survival was associated with higher blood T cell density, whereas shorter survival was associated with higher adjacent-lung clonality. The highest T cell clonality was observed in uninvolved tumor-adjacent lung, where clonality exceeded that of tumor, suggesting that antigenic responses were more focused in uninvolved tumor-adjacent lung. A median of approximately 55 of the top 100 tumor clones were detected in paired uninvolved adjacent lung, and 25 to 35 of these tumor clones were also found among the top 100 clones of the paired uninvolved adjacent lung. Because of the exploratory design, TCR variables were selected using unadjusted p-values without false-discovery rate correction.

The immunoSEQ Assay was used to sequence TCR beta CDR3 regions from DNA. Per the original workflow: T cell density was computed as TCR beta template counts normalized to usable DNA estimated by amplifying housekeeping genes. The preseqR package was used to estimate richness by extrapolating to 400,000 templates for PBMC samples and to 120,000 templates for tissue samples. Clonality was taken to be one minus Pielou's evenness. Tissue-enriched TCRs were identified through differential abundance testing performed on productive amino-acid clonotypes, with a minimum total count of 5 and an alpha of 0.1. The Jaccard Index and the Morisita Overlap Index were used to quantify repertoire overlap between compartments. GLIPH grouped TCR beta CDR3s together with public tetramer-defined viral CDR3s, and a viral motif had to include at least three viral sequences and also show V-gene enrichment. TCRdb retrieved this table from immuneACCESS and kept in-frame rearrangements only. Not all clones are present; in checked studies, unresolved V genes account for under half, and no reason is known for the remainder. V, J and clone size were drawn from that table, and D and trimming were deduced from the DNA. The sample yields around 130,000 clones; around 89% were counted once. The ten largest account for over 1.5% of the sample.

Taken from cysteine to phenylalanine, the CDR3 has 15 residues. Of the read, only the CDR3 DNA is kept; its 45 bases are in frame from base 1. Compared with germline, V lacks 3 bases and J lacks 9 bases; bases without a gene match: 12. CDR1 is given as LNHDA and CDR2 as SQIVND, both from the germline V gene (reference sequence). At diagnosis, peripheral blood, uninvolved tumor-adjacent lung and tumor were collected and were preserved as a mix of fresh-frozen and FFPE material. For TCR repertoire profiling, the blood samples were analyzed as peripheral blood mononuclear cells. The chain is encoded by TRBV19 joined to TRBJ1-2, with 8 junctional bases fitting TRBD1. The clonotype comes from a female donor older than 55 with stage I lung adenocarcinoma. Sequences were derived from peripheral blood, sampled before any cancer treatment. This receptor has the CDR3 CASSIAAGGGLSYTF. The base sequence is TGTGCCAGTAGTATCGCGGCAGGGGGCGGTCTGAGCTACACCTTC.